This entry lists 21 T cell receptor beta chains sequenced from one sample in a study of cytomegalovirus exposure and HLA in healthy donors. A multiplex PCR was run with 60 Vbeta primers and 13 Jbeta primers. The method was immunoSEQ multiplex PCR; TCRdb's version includes in-frame clones alone and lacks a portion of them. Altogether 100,000 to 130,000 clones are present, 55% to 85% being singletons, with the ten largest covering roughly 8%. Sequencing input: PBMCs. These receptors all come from a man aged 25 to 40 in good health and CMV-seronegative.

This chain connects TRBV7-3 to TRBJ1-1; D is uncertain. With 2 bases removed from V and 0 bases from J, the gap between germline ends came to 4 bases. This CDR3 has 13 residues. The germline CDR1 and CDR2 sequences are SGHTA and FQGTGA. The CDR3 nucleotides read TGTGCCAGCAGCTTATCAGTGAACACTGAAGCTTTCTTT. Residues: CASSLSVNTEAFF. Supplemented by reference TRBV7-3 and TRBJ1-1, the full variable domain reads GAGVSQTPSNKVTEKGKYVELRCDPISGHTALYWYRQSLGQGPEFLIYFQGTGAADDSGLPNDRFFAVRPEGSVSTLKIQRTERGDSAVYLCASSLSVNTEAFFGQGTRLTVV.

J is TRBJ2-3 and V is TRBV7-6; 7 nucleotides line up with TRBD2. The CDR3 is made up of 15 amino acids. The V segment lost 1 base and the J segment 1 base; nucleotides outside the gene matches: 2. Germline V gives CDR1 SGHVS, CDR2 FNYEAQ. As DNA, the CDR3 is TGTGCCAGCAGCTTAGGAGCGGGACGCACAGATACGCAGTATTTT. Encoded protein: CASSLGAGRTDTQYF.

CDR3 nucleotides: TGTGCCAGCAGCTCCGAACGAGTCTACAATGAGCAGTTCTTC. Amino acid sequence: CASSSERVYNEQFF. The chain is built from TRBV11-2 and TRBJ2-1, with D unresolved. Germline V gives CDR1 SGHAT, CDR2 FQNNGV. CDR3 length: 14 residues. The V and J ends lost 4 bases and 3 bases respectively, with 10 bases between them.

The rearrangement uses TRBV28 and TRBJ2-5; D gene uncertain. The CDR3 has 10 residues. The V end lost 7 bases, the J end lost 4 bases, and 4 bases lay between the germline ends. CDR1 is MDHEN and CDR2 is SYDVKM in the germline V gene. The CDR3 is CASIGETQYF. CDR3 bases: TGTGCCAGCATCGGAGAGACCCAGTACTTC.

As regards this clone: At one end, the junction sequence differs from germline, possibly due to a read error. The gene calls are TRBV13 and TRBJ1-1; 9 bases agree with TRBD1. This CDR3 is built from 13 residues. Per the germline V gene, CDR1 is PRHDT and CDR2 is FYEKMQ (reference sequence). In DNA, the CDR3 is TGTGCCAGCAGCCAGGGACAGGGAGGAGTACGTGTCTTT. It yields the protein CASSQGQGGVRVF. Supplemented by reference TRBV13 and TRBJ1-1, the full variable domain reads AAGVIQSPRHLIKEKRETATLKCYPIPRHDTVYWYQQGPGQDPQFLISFYEKMQSDKGSIPDRFSAQQFSDYHSELNMSSLELGDSALYFCASSQGQGGVRVFGQGTRLTVV.

The table lists this clone with a count of one. The chain uses TRBV7-9 and TRBJ1-1; TRBD1 aligns across 10 bases. Germline loops: CDR1 SEHNR, CDR2 FQNEAQ (reference sequence). J gave up 4 bases and V 4 bases, and 12 bases lay outside the gene matches. This CDR3 is 17 amino acids long. The CDR3 bases are TGTGCCAGCAGCTCGGGGACAGGGGTTGACGTCGGCACTGAAGCTTTCTTT. Its protein product is CASSSGTGVDVGTEAFF.

The chain combines TRBV2 with TRBJ1-1; the match to TRBD1 covers 9 bases. This CDR3 spans 15 amino acids. The V and J ends lost 4 bases and 4 bases, in that order; junction bases with no gene match: 7. Germline CDR1 reads SNHLY; CDR2 reads FYNNEI. The CDR3 DNA follows: TGTGCCAGCAGTGTGGTGACAGGGGGTATCACTGAAGCTTTCTTT. Translation: CASSVVTGGITEAFF.

V is TRBV7-2 and J is TRBJ2-5, with 9 nucleotides matching TRBD2. The CDR3 totals 13 residues. Germline V gene lookup returns CDR1 SGHTA and CDR2 FQGNSA. After removal of 6 bases from V and 5 bases from J, the junction contained 4 bases not matched to a gene. The CDR3 DNA reads TGTGCCAGCAGTCTAGCGGGGTTGGAGACCCAGTACTTC. It yields the protein CASSLAGLETQYF.

This sequence joins TRBV4-1 and TRBJ2-3; TRBD2 aligns across 10 bases. V gave up 0 bases and J gave up 2 bases; unmatched junction bases: 14. Germline CDR1 is MGHRA and CDR2 is YSYEKL. The CDR3 contains 20 residues. The CDR3 DNA sequence: TGCGCCAGCAGCCAAGATTGGGGGCGAATTAGCGGGAGGTCCACAGATACGCAGTATTTT. Translating it yields CASSQDWGRISGRSTDTQYF.

CDR3: CASRRDIDNEQFF. DNA of the CDR3: TGCGCCAGCAGGCGGGATATAGACAATGAGCAGTTCTTC. This sequence joins TRBV5-1 and TRBJ2-1, with a possible D match to TRBD2 (6 bases). V dropped 5 bases and J dropped 5 bases, with 11 bases sitting between them. This CDR3 comprises 13 residues. Germline CDR1 reads SGHRS; CDR2 reads YFSETQ.

The chain links TRBV5-1 to TRBJ1-3; the match to TRBD1 covers 10 bases. The CDR3 has 15 residues. Losses at the gene ends were 4 bases for V and 2 bases for J; bases not matched to a gene: 3. Germline-derived CDR1 and CDR2 are SGHRS and YFSETQ. This CDR3 reads CASSLGTGAGNTIYF. In DNA, the CDR3 is TGCGCCAGCAGCCTGGGGACAGGGGCTGGAAACACCATATATTTT.

The chain has TRBV27 and TRBJ1-2; TRBD1 matches at 8 bases. Germline CDR1 is MNHEY and CDR2 is SMNVEV (reference sequence). The V segment lost 0 bases and the J segment 6 bases; nucleotides outside the gene matches: 9. The length of the CDR3 is 16 residues. DNA for the CDR3: TGTGCCAGCAGTTTATCGGGGGACAGGAACAAAGATGGCTACACCTTC. As protein: CASSLSGDRNKDGYTF.

J is TRBJ2-7 and V is TRBV9, with TRBD1 identical over 8 bases. V trimming: 1 base; J trimming: 6 bases; junction bases outside the gene matches: 0. Germline-derived CDR1 and CDR2 are SGDLS and YYNGEE. The CDR3 runs 12 residues. CDR3 loop: CASSVTGGEQYF. CDR3 DNA: TGTGCCAGCAGCGTAACAGGGGGCGAGCAGTACTTC.

In its sample, this clone was seen once. The rearrangement joins TRBV5-4 to TRBJ2-1, with TRBD2 matching 8 bases. The CDR3 is made up of 16 amino acids. Trimming took 2 bases from V and 7 from J; bases not matched to a gene: 11. The germline gives CDR1 SGHNT, CDR2 YYREEE (reference sequence). CDR3 DNA sequence: TGTGCCAGCAGCTTACCGAGCGGGAGCTTCGGAAATGAGCAGTTCTTC. It translates to CASSLPSGSFGNEQFF.

The V and J genes are TRBV6-1 and TRBJ2-1; 7 bases match TRBD2. Germline-derived CDR1 and CDR2 are MNHNS and SASEGT. The ends lost 3 bases at V and 8 bases at J; junction bases unmatched: 13. This CDR3 comprises 16 residues. CDR3 DNA sequence: TGTGCCAGCAGTGAGATCCATGCGGGAGTGGGGTATGAGCAGTTCTTC. Residues: CASSEIHAGVGYEQFF.

The chain has TRBV19 and TRBJ1-5; 7 positions match TRBD1. V dropped 8 bases and J dropped 0; count of bases not matched to a gene: 4. From germline, CDR1 is LNHDA and CDR2 SQIVND (reference sequence). CDR3 length: 14 residues. CDR3 residues: CASRHRGSNQPQHF. The CDR3 DNA reads as TGTGCCAGTCGACACAGGGGTAGCAATCAGCCCCAGCATTTT.

Remarks on this clone: The sample carries other DNA sequences with the same CDR3. The V gene is TRBV9, the J gene TRBJ2-5; possible D gene TRBD2, 5 bases. Between the trimmed V and J ends, which lost 2 bases and 3 bases, there was a span of 8 bases. The CDR3 runs 13 residues. The germline V gene has CDR1 SGDLS and CDR2 YYNGEE. The CDR3 region is CASSVGLEETQYF. For the CDR3, the DNA is TGTGCCAGCAGCGTCGGACTTGAAGAGACCCAGTACTTC.

The chain couples TRBV29-1 to TRBJ2-2; weak D call: TRBD2 (6 bases). Between the trimmed V and J ends, which lost 6 bases and 1 base, there was a span of 6 bases. The CDR3 is 12 residues long. Germline-derived CDR1 and CDR2 are SQVTM and ANQGSEA. CDR3 protein: CSVGGNTGELFF. CDR3 nucleotide sequence: TGCAGCGTGGGAGGGAACACCGGGGAGCTGTTTTTT.

This chain connects TRBV2 to TRBJ1-3, with D hard to call. The V gene lost 7 bases and the J gene lost 0 bases, with 10 bases spanning the gap. Looked up from germline, CDR1 is SNHLY and CDR2 is FYNNEI. The CDR3 runs 14 residues. CDR3 bases: TGTGCCAGCAAGGCGGGGAACTCTGGAAACACCATATATTTT. It specifies CASKAGNSGNTIYF. Full variable domain (rest looked up from reference TRBV2 and TRBJ1-3): EPEVTQTPSHQVTQMGQEVILRCVPISNHLYFYWYRQILGQKVEFLVSFYNNEISEKSEIFDDQFSVERPDGSNFTLKIRSTKLEDSAMYFCASKAGNSGNTIYFGEGSWLTVV.

The V gene is TRBV10-2, the J gene TRBJ2-5; 10 bases line up with TRBD2. The CDR3 consists of 15 residues. Germline CDR1 WSHSY, CDR2 SAAADI. V was pared by 6 bases and J by 1 base, with 5 bases of the junction left unmatched. The chain's CDR3 is CASRGTSATQETQYF. The CDR3 DNA sequence: TGCGCCAGCAGGGGGACTAGCGCAACCCAAGAGACCCAGTACTTC.

The V gene is TRBV11-3, the J gene TRBJ2-2; possible D gene TRBD1, 5 bases. This CDR3 is built from 13 residues. The V gene's germline CDR1 is SGHNT and CDR2 YENEEA. Trimming shortened V by 8 bases and J by 1 base, and 8 bases separated the two germline ends. The CDR3 sequence is CASGRENTGELFF. The CDR3 bases are TGTGCCAGCGGCAGGGAGAACACCGGGGAGCTGTTTTTT.